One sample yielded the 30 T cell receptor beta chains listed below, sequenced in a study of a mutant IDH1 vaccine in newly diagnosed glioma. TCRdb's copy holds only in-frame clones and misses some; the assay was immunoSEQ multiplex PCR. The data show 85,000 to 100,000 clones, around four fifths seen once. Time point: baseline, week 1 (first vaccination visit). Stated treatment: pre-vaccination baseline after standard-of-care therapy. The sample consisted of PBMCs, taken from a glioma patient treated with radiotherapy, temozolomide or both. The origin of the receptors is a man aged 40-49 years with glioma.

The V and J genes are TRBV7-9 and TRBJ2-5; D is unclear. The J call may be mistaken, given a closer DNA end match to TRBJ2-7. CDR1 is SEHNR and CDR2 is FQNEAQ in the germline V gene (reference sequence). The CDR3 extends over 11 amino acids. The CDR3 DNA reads TGTGCCAGCAGCTTAGCGGACGAGCAGTACTTC. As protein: CASSLADEQYF.

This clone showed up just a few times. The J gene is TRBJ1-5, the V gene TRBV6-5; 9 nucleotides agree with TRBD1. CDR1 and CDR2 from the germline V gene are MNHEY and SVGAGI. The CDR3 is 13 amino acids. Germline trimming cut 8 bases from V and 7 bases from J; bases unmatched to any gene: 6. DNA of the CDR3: TGTGCCAGCGCCACAGGGGGCAGACAGCCCCAGCATTTT. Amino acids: CASATGGRQPQHF.

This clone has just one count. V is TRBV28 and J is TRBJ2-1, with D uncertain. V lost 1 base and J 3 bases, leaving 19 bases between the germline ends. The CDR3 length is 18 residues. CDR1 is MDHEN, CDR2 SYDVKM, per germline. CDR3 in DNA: TGTGCCAGCAGTTTATACAGATCTGGCGGACCCTTCTACAATGAGCAGTTCTTC. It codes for CASSLYRSGGPFYNEQFF.

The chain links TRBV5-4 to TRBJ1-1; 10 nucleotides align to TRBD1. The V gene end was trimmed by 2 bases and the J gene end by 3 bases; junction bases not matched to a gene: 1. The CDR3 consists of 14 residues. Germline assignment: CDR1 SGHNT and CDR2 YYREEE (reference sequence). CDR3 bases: TGTGCCAGCAGCTTAGACAGGGGGCACACTGAAGCTTTCTTT. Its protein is CASSLDRGHTEAFF.

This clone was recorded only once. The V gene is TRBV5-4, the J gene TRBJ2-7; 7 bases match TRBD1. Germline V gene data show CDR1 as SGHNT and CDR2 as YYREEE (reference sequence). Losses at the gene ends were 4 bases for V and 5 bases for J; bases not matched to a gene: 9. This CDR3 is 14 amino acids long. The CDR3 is CASSAGQARNEQYF. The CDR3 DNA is TGTGCCAGCAGCGCCGGACAGGCTAGAAACGAGCAGTACTTC.

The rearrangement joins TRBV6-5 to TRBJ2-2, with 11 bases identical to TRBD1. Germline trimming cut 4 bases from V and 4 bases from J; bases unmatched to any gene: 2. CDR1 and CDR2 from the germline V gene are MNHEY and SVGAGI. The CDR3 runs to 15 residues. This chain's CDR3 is CASSLGQGVTGELFF. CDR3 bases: TGTGCCAGCAGTTTGGGACAGGGGGTCACCGGGGAGCTGTTTTTT.

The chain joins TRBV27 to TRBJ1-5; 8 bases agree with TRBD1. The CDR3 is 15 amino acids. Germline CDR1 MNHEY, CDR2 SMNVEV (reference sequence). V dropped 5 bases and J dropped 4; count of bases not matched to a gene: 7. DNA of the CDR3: TGTGCCAGCAGTCTTGGACAGGGTCCGAATCAGCCCCAGCATTTT. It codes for CASSLGQGPNQPQHF.

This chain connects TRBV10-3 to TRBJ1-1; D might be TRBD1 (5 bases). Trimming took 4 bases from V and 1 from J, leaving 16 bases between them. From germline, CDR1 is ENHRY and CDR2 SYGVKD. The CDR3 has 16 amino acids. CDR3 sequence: CAISVGPQGWNTEAFF. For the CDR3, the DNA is TGTGCCATCAGTGTAGGGCCCCAGGGATGGAACACTGAAGCTTTCTTT.

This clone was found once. In nucleotides, the CDR3 is TGTGCCAGCAGTGAAGCCCGGGAGCGGTCACAGAATGAGCAGTTCTTC. Its translation: CASSEARERSQNEQFF. This sequence joins TRBV6-1 and TRBJ2-1; D is possibly TRBD2 (6 bases). This CDR3 has 16 residues. V was shortened by 0 bases and J by 7 bases, with 16 bases between the two germline ends. CDR1 and CDR2 from the germline V gene are MNHNS and SASEGT.

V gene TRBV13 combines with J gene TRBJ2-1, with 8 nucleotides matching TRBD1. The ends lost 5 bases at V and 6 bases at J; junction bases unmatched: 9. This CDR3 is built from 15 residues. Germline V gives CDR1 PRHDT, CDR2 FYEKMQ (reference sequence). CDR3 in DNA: TGTGCCAGCAGCAAAGGACAGGGCAGGAGCAATGAGCAGTTCTTC. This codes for CASSKGQGRSNEQFF.

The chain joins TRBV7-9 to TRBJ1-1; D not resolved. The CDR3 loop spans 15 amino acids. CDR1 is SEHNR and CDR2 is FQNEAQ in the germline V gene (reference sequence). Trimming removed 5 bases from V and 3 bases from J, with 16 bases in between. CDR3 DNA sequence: TGTGCCAGCAGCCATGGGAAACCCTGGGACACTGAAGCTTTCTTT. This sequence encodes CASSHGKPWDTEAFF.

The CDR3 loop reads CASSPSWGGSLYGYTF. DNA of the CDR3: TGCGCCAGCAGTCCAAGTTGGGGGGGCTCCCTCTATGGCTACACCTTC. The J gene is TRBJ1-2, the V gene TRBV4-1; perhaps TRBD1 as D (6 bases). The CDR3 is made up of 16 amino acids. Germline V gene sequence: CDR1 MGHRA, CDR2 YSYEKL. The V gene lost 6 bases and the J gene lost 4 bases, with 21 bases spanning the gap.

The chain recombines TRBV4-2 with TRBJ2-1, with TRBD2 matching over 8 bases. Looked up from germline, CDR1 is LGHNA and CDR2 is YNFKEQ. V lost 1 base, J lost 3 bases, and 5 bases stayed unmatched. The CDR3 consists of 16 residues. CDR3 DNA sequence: TGTGCCAGCAGCCAAGCCCCCGGGACTAGCTACAATGAGCAGTTCTTC. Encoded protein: CASSQAPGTSYNEQFF.

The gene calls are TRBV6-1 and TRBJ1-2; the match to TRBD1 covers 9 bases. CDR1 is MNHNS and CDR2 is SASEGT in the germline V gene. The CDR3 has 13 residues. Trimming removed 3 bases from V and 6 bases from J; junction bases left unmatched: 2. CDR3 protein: CASSDGQGNGYTF. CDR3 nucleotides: TGTGCCAGCAGTGATGGACAGGGGAATGGCTACACCTTC.

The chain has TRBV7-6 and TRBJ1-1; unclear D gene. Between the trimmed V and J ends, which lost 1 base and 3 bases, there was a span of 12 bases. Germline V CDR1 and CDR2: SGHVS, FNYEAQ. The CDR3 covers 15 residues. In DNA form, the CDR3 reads TGTGCCAGCAGCTTAGTGGGAGCGGTGGACACTGAAGCTTTCTTT. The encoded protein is CASSLVGAVDTEAFF.

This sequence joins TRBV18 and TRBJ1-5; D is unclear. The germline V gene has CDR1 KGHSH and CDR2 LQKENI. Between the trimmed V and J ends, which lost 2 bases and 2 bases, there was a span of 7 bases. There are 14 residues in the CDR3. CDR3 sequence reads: CASSPGLGNQPQHF. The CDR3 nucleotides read TGTGCCAGCTCACCAGGACTAGGCAATCAGCCCCAGCATTTT. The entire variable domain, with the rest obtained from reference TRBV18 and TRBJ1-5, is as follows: NAGVMQNPRHLVRRRGQEARLRCSPMKGHSHVYWYRQLPEEGLKFMVYLQKENIIDESGMPKERFSAEFPKEGPSILRIQQVVRGDSAAYFCASSPGLGNQPQHFGDGTRLSIL.

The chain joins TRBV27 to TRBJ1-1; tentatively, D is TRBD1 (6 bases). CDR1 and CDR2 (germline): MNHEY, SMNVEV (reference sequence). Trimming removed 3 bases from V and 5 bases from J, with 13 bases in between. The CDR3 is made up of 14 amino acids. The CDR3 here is CASSLEGGGTEAFF. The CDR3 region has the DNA TGTGCCAGCAGTTTGGAGGGGGGTGGAACTGAAGCTTTCTTT.

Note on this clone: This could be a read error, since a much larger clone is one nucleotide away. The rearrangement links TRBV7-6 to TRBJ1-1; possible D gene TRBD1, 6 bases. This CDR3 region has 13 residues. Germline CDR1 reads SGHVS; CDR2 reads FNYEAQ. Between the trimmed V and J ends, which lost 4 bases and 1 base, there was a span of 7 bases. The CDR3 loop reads CASSSQGNTEAFF. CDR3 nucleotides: TGTGCCAGCAGCTCACAGGGGAACACTGAAGCTTTCTTT.

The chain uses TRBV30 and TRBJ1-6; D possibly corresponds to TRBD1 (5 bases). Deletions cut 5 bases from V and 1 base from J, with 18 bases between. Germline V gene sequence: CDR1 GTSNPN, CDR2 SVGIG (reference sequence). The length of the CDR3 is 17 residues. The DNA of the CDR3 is TGTGCCTGGGTCGGGGGAAGTAAGACATCCTATAATTCACCCCTCCACTTT. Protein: CAWVGGSKTSYNSPLHF. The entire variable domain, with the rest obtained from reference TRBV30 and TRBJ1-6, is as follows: SQTIHQWPATLVQPVGSPLSLECTVEGTSNPNLYWYRQAAGRGLQLLFYSVGIGQISSEVPQNLSASRPQDRQFILSSKKLLLSDSGFYLCAWVGGSKTSYNSPLHFGNGTRLTVT.

The CDR3 bases are TGCGCCAGCAGCCGAGGGACTAGCGGGGGCCGCGAGCAGTACTTC. This gives the protein CASSRGTSGGREQYF. V and J are TRBV4-3 and TRBJ2-7, with TRBD2 matching over 14 bases. CDR1 is LGHNA, CDR2 YSLEER, per germline. The V and J ends lost 4 bases and 6 bases, in that order; junction bases with no gene match: 5. The CDR3 runs to 15 residues.

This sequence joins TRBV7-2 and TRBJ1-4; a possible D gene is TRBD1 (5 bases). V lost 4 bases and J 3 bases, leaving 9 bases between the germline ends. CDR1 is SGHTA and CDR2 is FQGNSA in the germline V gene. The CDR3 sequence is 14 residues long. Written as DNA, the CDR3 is TGTGCCAGCAGCTACCAGGGACCTAATGAAAAACTGTTTTTT. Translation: CASSYQGPNEKLFF.

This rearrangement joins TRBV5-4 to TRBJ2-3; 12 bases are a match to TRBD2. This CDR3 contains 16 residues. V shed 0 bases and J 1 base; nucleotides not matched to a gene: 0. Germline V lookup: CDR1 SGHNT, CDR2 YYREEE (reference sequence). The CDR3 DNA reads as TGTGCCAGCAGCTTGGGACTAGCGGGAGGCACAGATACGCAGTATTTT. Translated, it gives CASSLGLAGGTDTQYF.

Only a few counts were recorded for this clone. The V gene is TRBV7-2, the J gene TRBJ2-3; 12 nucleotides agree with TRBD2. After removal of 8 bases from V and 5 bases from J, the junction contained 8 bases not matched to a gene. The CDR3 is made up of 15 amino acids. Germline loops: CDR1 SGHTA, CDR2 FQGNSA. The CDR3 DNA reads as TGTGCCAGCGGTCTAGCGGGGGGGAAGGGAGATACGCAGTATTTT. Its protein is CASGLAGGKGDTQYF.

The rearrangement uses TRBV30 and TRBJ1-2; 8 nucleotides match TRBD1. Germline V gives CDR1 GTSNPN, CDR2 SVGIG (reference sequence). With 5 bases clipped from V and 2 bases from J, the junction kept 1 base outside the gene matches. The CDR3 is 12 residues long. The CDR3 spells CAWDRGNYGYTF. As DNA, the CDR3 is TGTGCCTGGGACAGGGGAAACTATGGCTACACCTTC.

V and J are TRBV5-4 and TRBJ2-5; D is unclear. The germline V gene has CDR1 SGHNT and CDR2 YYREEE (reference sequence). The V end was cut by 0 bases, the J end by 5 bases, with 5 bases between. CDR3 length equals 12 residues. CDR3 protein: CASSLAGETQYF. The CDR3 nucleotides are TGTGCCAGCAGCTTGGCCGGTGAGACCCAGTACTTC.

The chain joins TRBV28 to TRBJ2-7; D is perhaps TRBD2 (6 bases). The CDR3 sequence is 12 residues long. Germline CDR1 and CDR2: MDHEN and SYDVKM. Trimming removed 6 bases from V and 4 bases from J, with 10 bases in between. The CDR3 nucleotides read TGTGCCAGCAGGGGACTTTTTTACGAGCAGTACTTC. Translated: CASRGLFYEQYF.

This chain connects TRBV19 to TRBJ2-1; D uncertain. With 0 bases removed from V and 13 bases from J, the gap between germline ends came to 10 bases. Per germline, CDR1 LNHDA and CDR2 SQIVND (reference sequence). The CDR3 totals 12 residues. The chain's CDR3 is CASSIDGQFQFF. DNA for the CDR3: TGTGCCAGTAGTATAGATGGGCAGTTCCAGTTCTTC.

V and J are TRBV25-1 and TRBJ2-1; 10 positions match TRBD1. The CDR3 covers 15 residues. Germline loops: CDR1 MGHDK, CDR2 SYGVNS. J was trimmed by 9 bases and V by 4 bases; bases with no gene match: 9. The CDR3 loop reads CASSVRDRGLSEQFF. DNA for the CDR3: TGTGCCAGCAGTGTCCGGGACAGGGGTTTGAGTGAGCAGTTCTTC.

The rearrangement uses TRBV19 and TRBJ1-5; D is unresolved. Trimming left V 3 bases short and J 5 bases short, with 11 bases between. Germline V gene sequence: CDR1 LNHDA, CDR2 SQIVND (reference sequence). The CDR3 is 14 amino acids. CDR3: CASSIDRSDQPQHF. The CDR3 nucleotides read TGTGCCAGTAGTATTGACCGGTCGGATCAGCCCCAGCATTTT.

CDR3 sequence: CASSFGTGLAGGYNEQFF. The DNA of the CDR3 is TGTGCCAGCAGCTTCGGAACGGGACTAGCGGGGGGGTACAATGAGCAGTTCTTC. This chain links TRBV11-3 with TRBJ2-1, with 16 bases aligning to TRBD2. The CDR3 contains 18 residues. Per the germline V gene, CDR1 is SGHNT and CDR2 is YENEEA. V lost 3 bases to trimming and J lost 4 bases; unmatched junction nucleotides: 6. Based on the CDR3 plus reference TRBV11-3 and TRBJ2-1, the full variable domain is EAGVVQSPRYKIIEKKQPVAFWCNPISGHNTLYWYLQNLGQGPELLIRYENEEAVDDSQLPKDRFSAERLKGVDSTLKIQPAELGDSAVYLCASSFGTGLAGGYNEQFFGPGTRLTVL.